This TCR beta chain was captured in a study of a mutant IDH1 vaccine in newly diagnosed glioma. Study-wide background: Treated patients, roughly 62% male and about 38% female, averaged about 40 years of age.

The table came from immunoSEQ multiplex PCR; TCRdb's copy has only in-frame clones and leaves some out. The sample carries approximately 26,000 clones, around 85% recorded once. Time point denoted: week 5, during vaccination. Topical imiquimod was applied with each vaccine dose, which held 300 ug of mutant IDH1 20-mer peptide. Concerning this clone itself: Its antigen is currently unknown.

Germline values: CDR1 SGHDT, CDR2 YYEEEE. V lost 2 bases to trimming and J lost 1 base, with 6 bases between them. This CDR3 contains 13 residues. The source was PBMCs, collected from a glioma patient whose treatment included an IDH1 peptide vaccine. The sequence derives from a man aged 40-49 years with glioma. Some clones in this sample may be carry-over from other donors' samples. V and J are TRBV5-6 and TRBJ1-1; D gene unclear. This CDR3 is CASSLSKNTEAFF. The CDR3 DNA is TGTGCCAGCAGCTTAAGCAAGAACACTGAAGCTTTCTTT.